These T cell receptor beta chains were read from a single sample in a study of blood T cell repertoires in COVID-19. Using immunoSEQ multiplex PCR, the repertoire was profiled, and TCRdb retains in-frame clones only, with some absent. Among approximately 400,000 clones listed, 88% were seen once. Sequenced material: PBMCs or T cells enriched from blood (not recorded which). These receptors were taken from a woman aged 18-29 years who had recovered from COVID-19. Each CDR3 is given with its conserved first and last residue. Fields, in order: D gene, V gene, clone size, J gene, CDR3 DNA, CDR3 protein. The D gene is left open where the match is weak. The size field is filled for only some rows; it gives once, few, many or a size class.

D: .; V: TRBV7-5; size: .; J: TRBJ1-1; DNA: TGTGCCCGTCCCGGTTTCATGAACACTGAAGCTTTCTTT; CDR3: CARPGFMNTEAFF
D: .; V: TRBV30; size: once; J: TRBJ2-7; DNA: TGTGCCTGGAGTGTACGGGGATCCGCTGATTACGAGCAGTACTTC; CDR3: CAWSVRGSADYEQYF
D: .; V: TRBV27; size: .; J: TRBJ2-5; DNA: TGTGCCAGCAGCAAGAATCTAGGTACTTGGGAGACCCAGTACTTC; CDR3: CASSKNLGTWETQYF
D: .; V: TRBV9; size: .; J: TRBJ2-7; DNA: TGTGCCAGCAGCGTAGGGGGGGACTCCTACGAGCAGTACTTC; CDR3: CASSVGGDSYEQYF
D: .; V: TRBV7-9; size: .; J: TRBJ2-3; DNA: TGTGCCAGCAGCTTAGTCGGCGGGCCTAGCACAGATACGCAGTATTTT; CDR3: CASSLVGGPSTDTQYF
D: .; V: TRBV6-5; size: .; J: TRBJ1-6; DNA: TGTGCCACCTCAAGGAGCTCCTATAATTCACCCCTCCACTTT; CDR3: CATSRSSYNSPLHF
D: TRBD1; V: TRBV15; size: .; J: TRBJ2-5; DNA: TGTGCCACCAGCTCTTTGGGGTGGACAGGAGATGAGTCCGACCAAGAGACCCAGTACTTC; CDR3: CATSSLGWTGDESDQETQYF
D: TRBD1; V: TRBV28; size: .; J: TRBJ1-5; DNA: TGTGCCATAAATCGACAGGGGGTAAGGCCCCAGCATTTT; CDR3: CAINRQGVRPQHF
D: .; V: TRBV28; size: once; J: TRBJ1-5; DNA: TGTGCCAGCAGTCCAGACAGGAGACGGGTGTTAAGCAATCAGCCCCAGCATTTT; CDR3: CASSPDRRRVLSNQPQHF
D: .; V: TRBV12-3/TRBV12-4; size: once; J: TRBJ1-2; DNA: TGTGCCAGCAGTTCATCGGGTAACTATGGCTACACCTTC; CDR3: CASSSSGNYGYTF
D: TRBD1; V: TRBV19; size: .; J: TRBJ2-1; DNA: TGTGCCAGTAGTTTCAGACAGGGCCCATACAATGAGCAGTTCTTC; CDR3: CASSFRQGPYNEQFF
D: .; V: TRBV7-6; size: .; J: TRBJ2-7; DNA: TGTGCCAGCAGCTCATACAGCGGGCCCACCTACGAGCAGTACTTC; CDR3: CASSSYSGPTYEQYF
D: TRBD1; V: TRBV29-1; size: .; J: TRBJ2-7; DNA: TGCAGCGTTGTTGACAGGGGCTCCTACGAGCAGTACTTC; CDR3: CSVVDRGSYEQYF
D: .; V: TRBV6-1; size: few; J: TRBJ1-3; DNA: TGTGCCAGCAGTGAAATTGGCGGAGGAAACACCATATATTTT; CDR3: CASSEIGGGNTIYF
D: .; V: TRBV5-5; size: .; J: TRBJ1-1; DNA: TGTGCCAGCAGCTTGTGGAGGGTGAACACTGAAGCTTTCTTT; CDR3: CASSLWRVNTEAFF
D: TRBD2; V: TRBV6-4; size: once; J: TRBJ2-3; DNA: TGTGCCAGCAGTGGGACTAGCGGGGGCACAGATACGCAGTATTTT; CDR3: CASSGTSGGTDTQYF
D: TRBD1; V: TRBV7-8; size: .; J: TRBJ1-3; DNA: TGTGCCAGCAGCTCCGGGACAGGCTTAAGAAACACCATATATTTT; CDR3: CASSSGTGLRNTIYF
D: .; V: TRBV19; size: once; J: TRBJ1-1; DNA: TGTGCCAGTATAGGCCCAGCGAGGGCCGCCGCTTTCTTT; CDR3: CASIGPARAAAFF
D: .; V: TRBV30; size: .; J: TRBJ1-5; DNA: TGTGCCTGGAGTGTACAGGACAATCAGCCCCAGCATTTT; CDR3: CAWSVQDNQPQHF
D: TRBD2; V: TRBV7-3; size: .; J: TRBJ2-2; DNA: TGTGCCAGCAGCTCCGTAGCGGGTACCGGGGAGCTGTTTTTT; CDR3: CASSSVAGTGELFF
D: .; V: TRBV10-3; size: .; J: TRBJ2-5; DNA: TGTGCCATCAGTGAGAACACAGGGTTAGAGACCCAGTACTTC; CDR3: CAISENTGLETQYF
D: .; V: TRBV7-2; size: .; J: TRBJ2-1; DNA: TGTGCCAGCAGCTTAGTACAGCTCAACAATGAGCAGTTCTTC; CDR3: CASSLVQLNNEQFF
D: TRBD1; V: TRBV15; size: .; J: TRBJ2-2; DNA: TGTGCCACCAGCAGGAACAGGGGGAGCACCGGGGAGCTGTTTTTT; CDR3: CATSRNRGSTGELFF
D: .; V: TRBV5-1; size: .; J: TRBJ1-5; DNA: TGCGCCAGCAGCCCCGAGGCGGCGGGGCCCCAGCATTTT; CDR3: CASSPEAAGPQHF
D: .; V: TRBV7-2; size: .; J: TRBJ1-1; DNA: TGTGCCAGCAGCTCGAAATCACAGGGACCCATGAACACTGAAGCTTTCTTT; CDR3: CASSSKSQGPMNTEAFF
D: .; V: TRBV6-5; size: .; J: TRBJ1-6; DNA: TGTGCCAGCAGCCTCCGGGGGGTCAATTCACCCCTCCACTTT; CDR3: CASSLRGVNSPLHF
D: .; V: TRBV5-1; size: .; J: TRBJ1-1; DNA: TGCGCCAGCAGTCCGGGGGTGGAAAAAAAGGCTTTCTTT; CDR3: CASSPGVEKKAFF
D: .; V: TRBV2; size: .; J: TRBJ1-1; DNA: TGTGCCAGCGAACAGGGCTACACTGAAGCTTTCTTT; CDR3: CASEQGYTEAFF
D: .; V: TRBV6-4; size: .; J: TRBJ1-3; DNA: TGTGCCAGCAGTGGCGGGTTCGAAAACACCATATATTTT; CDR3: CASSGGFENTIYF
D: .; V: TRBV14; size: .; J: TRBJ2-3; DNA: TGTGCCAGCAGGGCGACAGGTCGGTACACAGATACGCAGTATTTT; CDR3: CASRATGRYTDTQYF
D: TRBD1; V: TRBV7-9; size: .; J: TRBJ1-5; DNA: TGTGCCAGCAGTTCGACAGGGACTCAGCCCCAGCATTTT; CDR3: CASSSTGTQPQHF
D: TRBD2; V: TRBV30; size: .; J: TRBJ2-7; DNA: TGTGCCTGGAGCTCTAGCGGGGCCTACGAGCAGTACTTC; CDR3: CAWSSSGAYEQYF
D: .; V: TRBV6-1; size: once; J: TRBJ2-7; DNA: TGTGCCAGCAGTGAAGCTCGGGTTGCTACCTACGAGCAGTACTTC; CDR3: CASSEARVATYEQYF
D: TRBD2; V: TRBV7-2; size: .; J: TRBJ2-5; DNA: TGTGCCAGCAGCTTAGGGAGCGGGGGGAGAGAGACCCAATACTTC; CDR3: CASSLGSGGRETQYF
D: .; V: TRBV5-5; size: .; J: TRBJ2-5; DNA: TGTGCCAGCAGCGTGAGTGTGGGGGCTATAAACGCGAAGACCCAGTACTTC; CDR3: CASSVSVGAINAKTQYF
D: .; V: TRBV9; size: .; J: TRBJ2-3; DNA: TGTGCCAGCAGCGACTCCCGGGATACGCAGTATTTT; CDR3: CASSDSRDTQYF
D: .; V: TRBV6-5; size: .; J: TRBJ1-2; DNA: TGTGCCAGCAGGGGAGGGAAGACTAACTATGGCTACACCTTC; CDR3: CASRGGKTNYGYTF
D: .; V: TRBV6-1; size: .; J: TRBJ1-3; DNA: TGTGCCAGCAGTGCCCAGTTTGGACACTCTGGAAACACCATATATTTT; CDR3: CASSAQFGHSGNTIYF
D: TRBD1; V: TRBV4-2; size: .; J: TRBJ1-1; DNA: TGTGCCAGCAGCCAACCAGGGGGCGACACTGAAGCTTTCTTT; CDR3: CASSQPGGDTEAFF
D: .; V: TRBV27; size: once; J: TRBJ2-7; DNA: TGTGCCAACAGACAGCTCCCCTACGAGCAGTACTTC; CDR3: CANRQLPYEQYF
D: TRBD2; V: TRBV9; size: .; J: TRBJ2-1; DNA: TGTGCCAGCAGCGTAGTTTCTAGCGGTGGGCCTGAGCAGTTCTTC; CDR3: CASSVVSSGGPEQFF
D: .; V: TRBV7-2; size: .; J: TRBJ2-1; DNA: TGTGCCAGCAGTTTAGGTGTTGCGGCCAATGAGCAGTTCTTC; CDR3: CASSLGVAANEQFF
D: .; V: TRBV7-3; size: .; J: TRBJ2-3; DNA: TGTGCCAGCAGCTCAATCGGGGGTATAAGTGATACGCAGTATTTT; CDR3: CASSSIGGISDTQYF
D: .; V: TRBV4-3; size: .; J: TRBJ1-6; DNA: TGCGCCAGCAGTCCCGGACAGTTTAATTCACCCCTCCACTTT; CDR3: CASSPGQFNSPLHF
D: TRBD2; V: TRBV2; size: once; J: TRBJ2-2; DNA: TGTGCCAGCATGTGGACTAGCGGGGGGGCGAACACCGGGGAGCTGTTTTTT; CDR3: CASMWTSGGANTGELFF